This entry concerns a single T cell receptor (beta chain). This specimen comes from a study of blood T cell repertoires in COVID-19. Overall study context: Sites across the United States, Italy and Spain contributed samples from acute and convalescent COVID-19. T cells, B-cell-depleted T cells, or PBMCs provided the cDNA or gDNA that served as material.

After removal of 5 bases from V and 9 bases from J, the junction contained 6 bases not matched to a gene. The CDR3 length is 12 residues. Germline assignment: CDR1 LGHDT and CDR2 YNNKEL (reference sequence). Per the original data handling: Amplified reference gene primers provided the basis for estimating nucleated cell counts. Assay: immunoSEQ multiplex PCR; the TCRdb copy retains only in-frame clones and omits some. D and trimming were read from the DNA, whereas the V and J calls and clone size are those reported in that table. The data contain approximately 51,000 clones, 87% of them singletons. The receptor was derived from a man aged 45-65 years with active COVID-19. The sequenced sample consisted of peripheral blood. The rearrangement joins TRBV3-1 (or the pseudogene TRBV3-2) to TRBJ2-5, with TRBD1 identical over 7 bases. CDR3 bases: TGTGCCAGCAGCGGACAGGTCCGGGCCCAGTACTTC. Translation gives CASSGQVRAQYF.